This T cell receptor (beta chain) emerged from a study of blood T cells in healthy people across ages. This clonotype was counted a few times. Trimming removed 10 bases from V and 6 bases from J, with 16 bases in between. The CDR3 contains 14 residues. Germline V gives CDR1 WSHSY, CDR2 SAAADI. The second PCR ran roughly 7 to 12 cycles with a sample-barcoded 5' primer and J-beta primers. Each CDR3 protein is one row after TCRdb ran MiXCR on the 5' RACE reads. The table shows 450,000 to 600,000 distinct CDR3 sequences, with around 27% occurring only once. These data are also associated with another study on T cells of mothers and their children. That source reports: Related pairs of mothers and children showed slightly higher, non-significant overlap versus unrelated pairs.

The TCR originated in a boy younger than 10 in good health. The chain has TRBV10-2 and TRBJ1-6, with D perhaps TRBD1 (6 bases). Sequenced material: blood. CDR3 nucleotide sequence: TGCGCCACCAAGGAACAGGGTATTAATTCACCCCTCCACTTT. Protein product: CATKEQGINSPLHF.